This T cell receptor (beta chain) was profiled in a study of blood T cell repertoires in COVID-19. For the study at large: From the United States, Italy and Spain came samples of acute and convalescent COVID-19. The analysed material was cDNA or gDNA that came from T cells, B-cell-depleted T cells, or PBMCs.

In the original workflow: Estimates of nucleated cell counts were drawn from the amplification of reference gene primers. Measured with immunoSEQ multiplex PCR; TCRdb has only the in-frame clones, and not every one. V, J and clone size are taken as reported in that table, and D and trimming were inferred from the DNA itself. The sample shows some 59,000 clones, roughly nine tenths of them seen only once. Germline V gives CDR1 SGHRS, CDR2 YFSETQ. J lost 15 bases, V lost 2 bases, and 5 bases had no gene match. The CDR3 runs 11 residues. The receptor was derived from a man in his sixties with acute or convalescent COVID-19. The chain employs TRBV5-1 and TRBJ2-1, with 7 positions matching TRBD1. Material for sequencing was peripheral blood. The CDR3 reads CASSLGGEWFF. CDR3 nucleotide sequence: TGCGCCAGCAGCTTAGGGGGCGAGTGGTTCTTC.